This T cell receptor beta chain was sequenced for a study of T-cell memory formation after mild COVID-19. This clonotype showed up many times. Its antigen is not known. The study's findings and limits: Cross-reactive memory seemingly joined, as some responding clones were found in pre-infection memory. Contracting clones localized mainly to CM and EM when CD4+ and mainly to EMRA when CD8+.

Germline V gene data show CDR1 as SNHLY and CDR2 as FYNNEI. The CDR3 loop spans 16 amino acids. The V and J ends lost 5 bases and 2 bases respectively, with 19 bases between them. TCRdb re-called the 5' RACE reads through MiXCR, storing one row per CDR3 protein. The sample lists hundreds of thousands of distinct CDR3 sequences; roughly 23% were seen once. The source of this sequence is an adult woman who had mild COVID-19 (a few samples of this study predate the infection). Cell type and time point are not known. Source material: PBMCs or a T cell subset sorted from them (not recorded which). The chain is built from TRBV2 and TRBJ2-7, with D perhaps matching TRBD1 (6 bases). The CDR3 DNA follows: TGTGCCAGCAGTTACATTCAAACAGGGCTTGCCTACGAGCAGTACTTC. This codes for CASSYIQTGLAYEQYF.